Below are 12 T cell receptor beta chains sequenced from a single sample in a study of blood T cell repertoires in COVID-19. Measured with immunoSEQ multiplex PCR; TCRdb has only the in-frame clones, and not every one. Among roughly 260,000 clones listed, 85% to 90% were seen once. Sequences were obtained from peripheral blood. All receptors derive from a woman in her thirties or forties with acute or convalescent COVID-19.

CDR3 DNA sequence: TGTGCCAGCAGCTTAACATACAGGGGGCCGAACACAGATACGCAGTATTTT. Amino acids: CASSLTYRGPNTDTQYF. The J gene is TRBJ2-3, the V gene TRBV7-6, with 9 bases fitting TRBD1. Germline-derived CDR1 and CDR2 are SGHVS and FNYEAQ. The CDR3 loop spans 17 amino acids. V was pared by 2 bases and J by 2 bases, with 8 bases of the junction left unmatched.

In DNA, the CDR3 is TGTGCCAGCAGCATAGCGGGGGGGGTCGTCAATGAGCAGTTCTTC. Translating gives CASSIAGGVVNEQFF. The rearrangement joins TRBV6-2 or TRBV6-3 to TRBJ2-1; 11 bases line up with TRBD2. V lost 6 bases to trimming and J lost 6 bases; unmatched junction nucleotides: 7. The CDR3 totals 15 residues. The germline CDR1 and CDR2 sequences are MNHEY and SVGEGT.

This sequence joins TRBV10-3 and TRBJ1-1, with D unclear. The CDR3 is made up of 12 amino acids. CDR1 and CDR2 (germline): ENHRY, SYGVKD. Deletions cut 3 bases from V and 4 bases from J, with 6 bases between. CDR3 DNA sequence: TGTGCCATCAGTGAAACAGCCACTGAAGCTTTCTTT. Protein: CAISETATEAFF.

The V and J genes are TRBV19 and TRBJ1-1, with TRBD1 as a possible D gene (5 bases). In germline, CDR1 is LNHDA, CDR2 SQIVND (reference sequence). The V and J ends lost 9 bases and 0 bases respectively, with 11 bases between them. The CDR3 is made up of 13 amino acids. This CDR3 is CASYDRMNTEAFF. The DNA for the CDR3 is TGTGCCAGCTACGACAGAATGAACACTGAAGCTTTCTTT. The full variable domain, rest sourced from reference TRBV19 and TRBJ1-1, is DGGITQSPKYLFRKEGQNVTLSCEQNLNHDAMYWYRQDPGQGLRLIYYSQIVNDFQKGDIAEGYSVSREKKESFPLTVTSAQKNPTAFYLCASYDRMNTEAFFGQGTRLTVV.

The rearrangement links TRBV9 to TRBJ1-2, with 8 bases lining up with TRBD1. V gave up 3 bases and J gave up 8 bases; unmatched junction bases: 21. Germline V CDR1 and CDR2: SGDLS, YYNGEE. This CDR3 contains 18 residues. As DNA, the CDR3 is TGTGCCAGCAGCGGGACCGGGACAGGTGCCTTTTGGGTGAAAGGCTACACCTTC. Translated: CASSGTGTGAFWVKGYTF.

The chain recombines TRBV7-3 with TRBJ1-6; maybe TRBD1 (6 bases). The CDR3 sequence is 14 residues long. Trimming left V 2 bases short and J 9 bases short, with 11 bases between. Germline CDR1 and CDR2: SGHTA and FQGTGA. The DNA of the CDR3 is TGTGCCAGCAGCTTAGGTACAGGGAGTTCACCCCTCCACTTT. Protein: CASSLGTGSSPLHF. Complete variable domain (other parts from reference TRBV7-3 and TRBJ1-6): GAGVSQTPSNKVTEKGKYVELRCDPISGHTALYWYRQSLGQGPEFLIYFQGTGAADDSGLPNDRFFAVRPEGSVSTLKIQRTERGDSAVYLCASSLGTGSSPLHFGNGTRLTVT.

The chain has TRBV28 and TRBJ1-3; TRBD1 agrees at 7 bases. CDR1 is MDHEN, CDR2 SYDVKM, per germline. The CDR3 contains 16 residues. Losses at the gene ends were 7 bases for V and 2 bases for J; bases not matched to a gene: 11. CDR3 amino acids: CASNERGQGAGNTIYF. In DNA form, the CDR3 reads TGTGCCAGCAACGAACGGGGGCAGGGGGCTGGAAACACCATATATTTT.

A single count supports this clone. The V gene is TRBV5-4, the J gene TRBJ1-2; D is perhaps TRBD1 (5 bases). The V end was cut by 4 bases, the J end by 4 bases, with 20 bases between. The CDR3 is 16 residues long. Germline loops: CDR1 SGHNT, CDR2 YYREEE (reference sequence). The CDR3 reads CASSPTGVGSGYGYTF. CDR3 DNA sequence: TGTGCCAGCAGCCCAACAGGTGTAGGGTCTGGCTATGGCTACACCTTC.

The rearrangement uses TRBV19 and TRBJ1-5, with 7 bases fitting TRBD1. The V and J ends lost 6 bases and 0 bases, in that order; junction bases with no gene match: 17. Germline values: CDR1 LNHDA, CDR2 SQIVND (reference sequence). CDR3 size: 19 residues. The CDR3 spells CASRDRRGYRGDSNQPQHF. The CDR3 DNA follows: TGTGCCAGTAGGGACAGGAGGGGTTATCGTGGGGATAGCAATCAGCCCCAGCATTTT.

The chain uses TRBV24-1 and TRBJ2-3; unclear D gene. Germline lookup yields CDR1 KGHDR and CDR2 SFDVKD. V was cut by 2 bases and J by 6 bases, with 14 bases left in between. The CDR3 is made up of 15 amino acids. For the CDR3, the DNA is TGTGCCACCAGTGATTCCGCAGGAAAGAAGGATACGCAGTATTTT. This gives the protein CATSDSAGKKDTQYF.

V usage is TRBV19 and J usage is TRBJ1-2, with 8 bases lining up with TRBD1. The CDR3 is 11 residues long. The junction had 5 bases not matched to a gene; V was cut back by 7 bases and J by 10 bases. Germline V gene lookup returns CDR1 LNHDA and CDR2 SQIVND (reference sequence). CDR3: CASNTGGYYTF. CDR3 nucleotides: TGTGCCAGTAATACAGGGGGATACTACACCTTC.

CDR3 nucleotide sequence: TGTGCCAGCAGCAGAGGGTTGAACACTGAAGCTTTCTTT. Translated: CASSRGLNTEAFF. The chain recombines TRBV7-9 with TRBJ1-1; D is unclear. Trimming left V 5 bases short and J 0 bases short, with 7 bases between. The CDR3 is 13 residues long. CDR1 is SEHNR and CDR2 is FQNEAQ in the germline V gene (reference sequence).